This T cell receptor (beta chain) was identified during a study of sequential checkpoint blockade in melanoma. Across the study: DNA from 91 pretreatment tumor samples underwent TCRβ immunosequencing. Over 20 patients had matched tumor biopsies before treatment and at week 13 after nivolumab or ipilimumab alone. Study findings and constraints: Mutational load did not correlate with tumor T-cell fraction or clonality. About 30 times likelier clinical benefit followed increased tumor T-cell fraction and clonality.

The treatment denotes: randomized to nivolumab then ipilimumab (arm A) or the reverse (arm B). There are many counts of this clone. Antigen unknown. Compared with germline, one end of the junction differs, possibly owing to a read error. Sequenced by immunoSEQ multiplex PCR; TCRdb stores in-frame clones only, minus some. Of around 9,500 clones listed, roughly 23% were seen once; the top ten hold 11% to 15%. The sample consisted of tumor tissue (inferred from file names), taken from a patient given nivolumab and ipilimumab in sequence. The TCR originated in a human donor with melanoma.

The CDR3 nucleotides are TGTGCCAGCAGTTACAGGGGATCCCGTCTCCTCTTC. Translating gives CASSYRGSRLLF. The chain couples TRBV6-8 to TRBJ1-2, with a possible D match to TRBD1 (5 bases). The CDR3 extends over 12 amino acids. Germline V gene lookup returns CDR1 MNHGY and CDR2 SAAAGT.